This record covers a single T cell receptor (beta chain). Its target is not known. The data belong to a study of response to subunit inactivated influenza vaccine. General study findings and limits: The authors suggested that few new T cells are recruited per seasonal influenza vaccination.

One entry per CDR3 protein results from TCRdb running MiXCR on the RT-PCR reads. The table shows hundreds of thousands of distinct CDR3 sequences, with about 8% occurring only once. The origin of this receptor is a man aged 45 to 70 who received an inactivated influenza vaccine. The sample in question was PBMCs from blood, obtained roughly 24 months after vaccination.

In DNA, the CDR3 is TGTGCCAGCAGTGAATTTATAGGGTATGGCTACACCTTC. Translation gives CASSEFIGYGYTF. The chain combines TRBV25-1 with TRBJ1-2; D gene uncertain. V was clipped by 1 base and J by 5 bases, with 8 bases between them. This CDR3 spans 13 amino acids. Germline CDR1 is MGHDK and CDR2 is SYGVNS.